Sequencing of this T cell receptor beta chain was carried out in a study of early T cells in non-severe SARS-CoV-2 infection. Study-level information: The study sequenced bulk RNA from unsorted whole blood, with chains unpaired.

Study observations and caveats: VDJdb matching skewed toward anti-spike CD8 responses, missing private and CD4 specificities.

Attachment of unique molecular identifiers was made to individual cDNA molecules. TCRdb processed the 5' RACE reads anew with MiXCR; each CDR3 protein has one entry. The table shows around 93,000 distinct CDR3 sequences, with 9.5% to 15% occurring only once. The table lists this clonotype with a few counts. Its specificity is not known. The receptor was isolated from an adult who was a healthcare worker with PCR-confirmed SARS-CoV-2 infection or an uninfected control (not recorded which). This sample comprised whole blood, obtained at baseline.

The CDR3, as DNA: TGTGCCAGCAGCTTAGCAGGGGCCATTCAGCCCCAGCATTTT. Residues: CASSLAGAIQPQHF. This chain joins TRBV7-9 and TRBJ1-5; tentatively, D is TRBD1 (5 bases). Germline V lookup: CDR1 SEHNR, CDR2 FQNEAQ (reference sequence). Trimming removed 0 bases at V and 6 bases at J, with 9 bases between. The CDR3 has 14 residues.